Each of the 17 T cell receptor beta chains below was sequenced from the same sample in a study of cytomegalovirus exposure and HLA in healthy donors. In the PCR, 60 Vbeta and 13 Jbeta primers were used. Libraries were prepared by immunoSEQ multiplex PCR; TCRdb keeps only in-frame clonotypes and omits some of them. Of about 130,000 clones listed, around 79% are singletons. The specimen was PBMCs. The receptor source for this set is a woman aged 40 to 50 in good health and CMV-seropositive.

The genes are TRBV7-2 and TRBJ2-7; D possibly corresponds to TRBD1 (6 bases). Germline CDR1 is SGHTA and CDR2 is FQGNSA. Deletions cut 4 bases from V and 2 bases from J, with 12 bases between. The CDR3 is 14 residues long. For the CDR3, the DNA is TGTGCCAGCAGCTCGGGGACATCAACCTACGAGCAGTACTTC. This gives the protein CASSSGTSTYEQYF.

The chain recombines TRBV19 with TRBJ2-1; TRBD1 agrees at 8 bases. With 4 bases clipped from V and 9 bases from J, the junction kept 14 bases outside the gene matches. The CDR3 covers 16 residues. CDR1 is LNHDA, CDR2 SQIVND, per germline (reference sequence). The CDR3 DNA sequence: TGTGCCAGTAGTAGACAGGGGCTAGCGCGGCCCGGTGAGCAGTTCTTC. Its translation is CASSRQGLARPGEQFF. Supplemented by reference TRBV19 and TRBJ2-1, the full variable domain reads DGGITQSPKYLFRKEGQNVTLSCEQNLNHDAMYWYRQDPGQGLRLIYYSQIVNDFQKGDIAEGYSVSREKKESFPLTVTSAQKNPTAFYLCASSRQGLARPGEQFFGPGTRLTVL.

This rearrangement joins TRBV19 to TRBJ2-7; no definite D call. The CDR3 has 11 residues. V was clipped by 4 bases and J by 2 bases, with 3 bases between them. The germline V gene encodes CDR1 LNHDA and CDR2 SQIVND (reference sequence). CDR3 nucleotides: TGTGCCAGTAGTACCGCCTACGAGCAGTACTTC. This encodes CASSTAYEQYF. Complete variable domain (other parts from reference TRBV19 and TRBJ2-7): DGGITQSPKYLFRKEGQNVTLSCEQNLNHDAMYWYRQDPGQGLRLIYYSQIVNDFQKGDIAEGYSVSREKKESFPLTVTSAQKNPTAFYLCASSTAYEQYFGPGTRLTVT.

This clone was recorded many times. The V gene is TRBV7-2, the J gene TRBJ2-2; weak D call: TRBD1 (6 bases). The germline gives CDR1 SGHTA, CDR2 FQGNSA. The CDR3 covers 14 residues. Trimming shortened V by 5 bases and J by 6 bases, and 13 bases separated the two germline ends. The CDR3 loop is CASSPIRGSGELFF. In DNA, the CDR3 is TGTGCCAGCAGCCCCATCAGGGGATCCGGGGAGCTGTTTTTT.

The chain combines TRBV30 with TRBJ1-5; D may be TRBD1 (6 bases). The V and J ends lost 4 bases and 1 base respectively, with 8 bases between them. The CDR3 covers 13 residues. The germline gives CDR1 GTSNPN, CDR2 SVGIG (reference sequence). CDR3 region: CAWNGQSNQPQHF. CDR3 coding DNA: TGTGCCTGGAATGGACAGAGCAATCAGCCCCAGCATTTT. The complete variable domain, with remaining parts taken from reference TRBV30 and TRBJ1-5, reads SQTIHQWPATLVQPVGSPLSLECTVEGTSNPNLYWYRQAAGRGLQLLFYSVGIGQISSEVPQNLSASRPQDRQFILSSKKLLLSDSGFYLCAWNGQSNQPQHFGDGTRLSIL.

This clone showed up just a few times. The chain couples TRBV5-1 to TRBJ2-7; 9 bases match TRBD2. CDR3 length equals 14 residues. Germline CDR1 is SGHRS and CDR2 is YFSETQ. V shed 4 bases and J 3 bases; nucleotides not matched to a gene: 5. The CDR3 spells CASSLSGRGYEQYF. CDR3 in DNA: TGCGCCAGCAGCCTTAGCGGGAGAGGCTACGAGCAGTACTTC. Supplemented by reference TRBV5-1 and TRBJ2-7, the full variable domain reads KAGVTQTPRYLIKTRGQQVTLSCSPISGHRSVSWYQQTPGQGLQFLFEYFSETQRNKGNFPGRFSGRQFSNSRSEMNVSTLELGDSALYLCASSLSGRGYEQYFGPGTRLTVT.

This clone showed up just a few times. The rearrangement uses TRBV5-1 and TRBJ2-2; 8 bases match TRBD2. This CDR3 contains 16 residues. The V gene end was trimmed by 4 bases and the J gene end by 4 bases; junction bases not matched to a gene: 9. Germline V gene data show CDR1 as SGHRS and CDR2 as YFSETQ. CDR3: CASSPVTAGVTGELFF. CDR3 in DNA: TGCGCCAGCAGCCCGGTAACAGCGGGGGTCACCGGGGAGCTGTTTTTT.

The chain combines TRBV19 with TRBJ2-7; 16 bases match TRBD2. CDR1 is LNHDA and CDR2 is SQIVND in the germline V gene (reference sequence). CDR3 length: 17 residues. V trimming: 5 bases; J trimming: 3 bases; junction bases outside the gene matches: 7. The CDR3 sequence: CASSRGTSGRANYEQYF. The CDR3 DNA reads TGTGCCAGTAGTCGCGGGACTAGCGGGAGGGCGAACTACGAGCAGTACTTC.

V is TRBV30 and J is TRBJ2-1; 12 bases map to TRBD2. V shed 4 bases and J 5 bases; nucleotides not matched to a gene: 15. The CDR3 runs to 18 residues. Germline V gene sequence: CDR1 GTSNPN, CDR2 SVGIG (reference sequence). In DNA form, the CDR3 reads TGTGCCTGGATGCCTCCCTTCTTACTAGCGGGGGGAAACAATGAGCAGTTCTTC. Residues: CAWMPPFLLAGGNNEQFF.

V is TRBV7-8 and J is TRBJ1-4; the match to TRBD1 covers 7 bases. CDR1 SGHVS and CDR2 FQNEAQ come from the germline V gene. The CDR3 is made up of 16 amino acids. The V segment lost 5 bases and the J segment 4 bases; nucleotides outside the gene matches: 10. This chain's CDR3 is CASSQTRTGLNEKLFF. The CDR3 DNA is TGTGCCAGCAGCCAAACAAGGACAGGACTTAATGAAAAACTGTTTTTT.

The chain links TRBV5-4 to TRBJ2-2; the D gene is possibly TRBD2 (5 bases). This CDR3 spans 14 amino acids. Trimming cost V 4 bases and J 1 base, with 8 bases left between them. CDR1 is SGHNT and CDR2 is YYREEE in the germline V gene (reference sequence). The chain's CDR3 is CASSPGLNTGELFF. CDR3 in DNA: TGTGCCAGCAGCCCAGGACTGAACACCGGGGAGCTGTTTTTT.

The V and J genes are TRBV7-2 and TRBJ1-2, with D possibly TRBD1 on 5 matching bases. Germline V gene sequence: CDR1 SGHTA, CDR2 FQGNSA. The V end was cut by 1 base, the J end by 6 bases, with 9 bases between. The CDR3 covers 13 residues. CDR3 sequence: CASSLGWGDGYTF. The CDR3 DNA sequence: TGTGCCAGCAGCTTAGGATGGGGGGATGGCTACACCTTC.

This chain connects TRBV7-9 to TRBJ1-2; TRBD1 matches at 7 bases. V lost 0 bases and J lost 3; bases outside the gene matches: 4. CDR1 and CDR2 (germline): SEHNR, FQNEAQ (reference sequence). This CDR3 is built from 15 residues. The CDR3 DNA reads TGTGCCAGCAGCTTAGCGGTCGGGACAGACTATGGCTACACCTTC. Protein product: CASSLAVGTDYGYTF.

This chain links TRBV28 with TRBJ2-1; 9 bases are shared with TRBD2. The CDR3 runs 13 residues. From germline, CDR1 is MDHEN and CDR2 SYDVKM. The ends lost 1 base at V and 12 bases at J; junction bases unmatched: 4. CDR3 protein: CASSLSGGRAQFF. The CDR3 nucleotides are TGTGCCAGCAGTTTATCCGGCGGGAGGGCGCAGTTCTTC. Full variable domain (rest looked up from reference TRBV28 and TRBJ2-1): DVKVTQSSRYLVKRTGEKVFLECVQDMDHENMFWYRQDPGLGLRLIYFSYDVKMKEKGDIPEGYSVSREKKERFSLILESASTNQTSMYLCASSLSGGRAQFFGPGTRLTVL.

In this sample, this clone turned up a few times. Here the CDR3 reads CASSPRRGGTSYEQYF. CDR3 bases: TGTGCCAGCAGTCCCCGGCGGGGCGGGACCTCCTACGAGCAGTACTTC. The chain employs TRBV27 and TRBJ2-5; D is possibly TRBD2 (6 bases). Gene TRBJ2-7 matches the end of the DNA better, so the J call may be wrong. CDR1 and CDR2 from the germline V gene are MNHEY and SMNVEV (reference sequence). This CDR3 region has 16 residues.

The chain is built from TRBV4-1 and TRBJ2-3; 9 bases are shared with TRBD2. The CDR3 runs 17 residues. Germline V gene lookup returns CDR1 MGHRA and CDR2 YSYEKL. V lost 1 base to trimming and J lost 1 base; unmatched junction nucleotides: 6. Here the CDR3 reads CASSQAGAGGGTDTQYF. The CDR3 DNA is TGCGCCAGCAGCCAAGCGGGCGCGGGGGGGGGCACAGATACGCAGTATTTT.

This clone was counted a few times. V usage is TRBV7-8 and J usage is TRBJ2-3, with TRBD2 matching 8 bases. This CDR3 is built from 17 residues. The germline V gene encodes CDR1 SGHVS and CDR2 FQNEAQ. The V gene end was trimmed by 1 base and the J gene end by 0 bases; junction bases not matched to a gene: 6. CDR3 sequence: CASSLGGLAASTDTQYF. The CDR3 region has the DNA TGTGCCAGCAGCTTAGGTGGACTAGCCGCTAGCACAGATACGCAGTATTTT. Looking up the rest from reference TRBV7-8 and TRBJ2-3 gives the full variable domain: GAGVSQSPRYKVAKRGQDVALRCDPISGHVSLFWYQQALGQGPEFLTYFQNEAQLDKSGLPSDRFFAERPEGSVSTLKIQRTQQEDSAVYLCASSLGGLAASTDTQYFGPGTRLTVL.